This TCR beta chain is from a study of identifying expanded T cells in peripheral blood. Study results and caveats: Differentially abundant clones: around 1.2 between replicates, roughly 16 at about two weeks, less than 20 at four.

V was trimmed by 6 bases and J by 1 base, leaving 12 bases between them. CDR3 size: 14 residues. The germline V gene has CDR1 SGHAT and CDR2 FQNNGV. For this clone: Its cognate antigen is unknown.

The method was immunoSEQ multiplex PCR; TCRdb's version includes in-frame clones alone and lacks a portion of them. Here the sample spans about 100,000 clones, 80% to 90% being singletons. The specimen was blood. The origin of this receptor is a person aged 18 to 69 in good health. The chain couples TRBV11-2 to TRBJ2-5; D possibly corresponds to TRBD2 (6 bases). CDR3 nucleotide sequence: TGTGCCAGCAGTCCCACTAGCATCCAAGAGACCCAGTACTTC. Residues: CASSPTSIQETQYF.